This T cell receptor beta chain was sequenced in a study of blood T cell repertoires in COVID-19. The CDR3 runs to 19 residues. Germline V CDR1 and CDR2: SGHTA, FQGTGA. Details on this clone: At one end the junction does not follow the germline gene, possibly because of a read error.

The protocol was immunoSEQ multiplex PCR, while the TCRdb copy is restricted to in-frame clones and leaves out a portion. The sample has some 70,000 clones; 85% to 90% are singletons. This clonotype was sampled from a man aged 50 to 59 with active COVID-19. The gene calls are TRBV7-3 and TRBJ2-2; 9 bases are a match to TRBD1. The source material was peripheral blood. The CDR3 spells CASSLLPIHRTGVDRGAVF. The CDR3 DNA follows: TGTGCCAGCAGCTTATTGCCTATTCATCGGACAGGGGTCGACCGGGGAGCTGTTTTT.